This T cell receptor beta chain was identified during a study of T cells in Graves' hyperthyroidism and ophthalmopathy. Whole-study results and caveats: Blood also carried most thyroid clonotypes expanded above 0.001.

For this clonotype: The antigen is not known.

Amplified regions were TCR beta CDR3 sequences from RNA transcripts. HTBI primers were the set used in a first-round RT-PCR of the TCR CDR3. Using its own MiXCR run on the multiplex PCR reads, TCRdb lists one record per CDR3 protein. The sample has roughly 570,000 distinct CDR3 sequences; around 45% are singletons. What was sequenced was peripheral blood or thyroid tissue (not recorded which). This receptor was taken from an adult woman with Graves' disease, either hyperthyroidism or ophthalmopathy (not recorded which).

The chain's CDR3 is CASRIDGQDGYTF. CDR3 nucleotides: TGTGCCAGCAGGATCGACGGACAGGATGGCTACACCTTC. The J gene is TRBJ1-2, the V gene TRBV2; 7 bases are shared with TRBD1. V trimming: 6 bases; J trimming: 6 bases; junction bases outside the gene matches: 7. This CDR3 is built from 13 residues. The V gene's germline CDR1 is SNHLY and CDR2 FYNNEI.